Presented here are 15 T cell receptor beta chains from one specimen sequenced in a study of T cells in Graves' hyperthyroidism and ophthalmopathy. RNA transcripts served as the template for amplifying TCR beta CDR3 regions. HTBI primers were used for first-round RT-PCR of the TCR CDR3. Via MiXCR, TCRdb re-called the multiplex PCR reads, giving one row per CDR3 protein. This table holds more than 300,000 distinct CDR3 sequences, around 13% found once. The specimen was blood. Source of these receptors: a woman aged 25 to 45 with Graves' hyperthyroidism.

In its sample, this clonotype was seen many times. The V and J genes are TRBV2 and TRBJ2-7; D gene ambiguous. The CDR3 extends over 15 amino acids. With 5 bases removed from V and 6 bases from J, the gap between germline ends came to 20 bases. Germline V gene lookup returns CDR1 SNHLY and CDR2 FYNNEI. The CDR3 DNA follows: TGTGCCAGCAGTCGACCCCCAGAAGGTTATTCCGAGCAGTACTTC. It specifies CASSRPPEGYSEQYF.

This clonotype was counted ten times or more. V gene TRBV7-2 combines with J gene TRBJ2-3; the D is unclear. Looked up from germline, CDR1 is SGHTA and CDR2 is FQGNSA. Between the trimmed V and J ends, which lost 5 bases and 3 bases, there was a span of 6 bases. CDR3 length: 12 amino acids. The CDR3 DNA sequence: TGTGCCAGCAGCGGTGATACAGATACGCAGTATTTT. Translation: CASSGDTDTQYF.

This clonotype came up a few times. The rearrangement links TRBV19 to TRBJ1-5; maybe TRBD1 (6 bases). Trimming took off 10 bases at V and 7 bases at J, with 17 bases between the two ends. The CDR3 has 13 amino acids. Germline CDR1 and CDR2: LNHDA and SQIVND (reference sequence). In DNA, the CDR3 is TGTGCCACCGTAGCGGGGGGCGGGCAGCCCCAGCATTTT. Protein: CATVAGGGQPQHF.

At least ten counts were recorded for this clonotype. The rearrangement links TRBV28 to TRBJ2-7, with 8 bases matching TRBD1. CDR1 is MDHEN and CDR2 is SYDVKM in the germline V gene. Losses at the gene ends were 6 bases for V and 6 bases for J; bases not matched to a gene: 7. CDR3 size: 13 residues. The CDR3 loop reads CASSLTGDREQYF. CDR3 nucleotides: TGTGCCAGCAGCCTGACAGGGGATCGCGAGCAGTACTTC.

On this clonotype itself: A much larger clone is a single base away; this may be a read error. This chain connects TRBV12-5 to TRBJ1-1; the match to TRBD1 covers 9 bases. The CDR3 extends over 18 amino acids. Germline lookup yields CDR1 LGHNT and CDR2 FRNRAP. CDR3 sequence: CASGLVPSPGQGRTEVFF. The CDR3 DNA is TGTGCTAGTGGTTTGGTACCTTCCCCGGGACAGGGACGGACTGAAGTTTTCTTT.

This clonotype has ten or more counts. This chain connects TRBV11-2 to TRBJ2-3, with a tentative D call TRBD2 (5 bases). The CDR3 spans 14 residues. V lost 7 bases to trimming and J lost 0 bases, with 11 bases between them. The germline gives CDR1 SGHAT, CDR2 FQNNGV. The CDR3: CASMTGKSTDTQYF. The CDR3 bases are TGTGCCAGCATGACGGGAAAGAGCACAGATACGCAGTATTTT.

This clonotype was recorded at least ten times. This chain uses TRBV6-2 or TRBV6-3 with TRBJ2-7; D gene ambiguous. Germline lookup yields CDR1 MNHEY and CDR2 SVGEGT. V was trimmed by 2 bases and J by 3 bases, leaving 11 bases between them. The CDR3 extends over 14 amino acids. The CDR3 protein is CASSYPSYSYEQYF. CDR3 DNA: TGTGCCAGCAGTTACCCCTCGTACAGCTACGAGCAGTACTTC.

This clonotype showed up many times. The chain joins TRBV2 to TRBJ2-3, with 9 positions matching TRBD2. The CDR3 sequence is 15 residues long. V shed 5 bases, J shed 3 bases, and the junction held 6 bases outside the gene matches. Germline CDR1 SNHLY, CDR2 FYNNEI. CDR3 amino acids: CASSRLAENTDTQYF. The CDR3 nucleotides read TGTGCCAGCAGTCGACTAGCGGAGAATACAGATACGCAGTATTTT.

This clonotype has a count of ten or more. CDR3 protein: CASSARGLGYGYTF. The DNA for the CDR3 is TGTGCCAGCAGTGCTCGAGGCCTGGGCTATGGCTACACCTTC. The chain combines TRBV6-1 with TRBJ1-2; D remains unclear. This CDR3 region has 14 residues. Germline V lookup: CDR1 MNHNS, CDR2 SASEGT. Trimming left V 4 bases short and J 4 bases short, with 13 bases between.

This rearrangement joins TRBV29-1 to TRBJ2-3; possibly TRBD1 for D (6 bases). From germline, CDR1 is SQVTM and CDR2 ANQGSEA. The CDR3 is made up of 13 amino acids. V dropped 3 bases and J dropped 4 bases, with 11 bases sitting between them. CDR3 protein: CSVDKSGADTQYF. CDR3 DNA sequence: TGCAGCGTTGATAAGTCAGGGGCAGATACGCAGTATTTT.

In its sample, this clonotype was seen a few times. The V call is TRBV4-1, the J call TRBJ2-7, with 10 bases matching TRBD2. Germline values: CDR1 MGHRA, CDR2 YSYEKL. Trimming took 4 bases from V and 4 from J; bases not matched to a gene: 7. The CDR3 length is 15 residues. The CDR3 nucleotides read TGCGCCAGCAGCCCCTCCCGGACTAGCGGATACGAGCAGTACTTC. The encoded protein is CASSPSRTSGYEQYF.

The sample holds many counts of this clonotype. The rearrangement joins TRBV7-2 to TRBJ2-6; D call uncertain. Trimming shortened V by 8 bases and J by 3 bases, and 11 bases separated the two germline ends. There are 14 residues in the CDR3. Germline lookup yields CDR1 SGHTA and CDR2 FQGNSA. This CDR3 reads CASPVRGGANVLTF. In DNA form, the CDR3 reads TGTGCCAGCCCAGTCCGTGGTGGGGCCAACGTCCTGACTTTC.

The chain recombines TRBV5-8 with TRBJ2-2, with D unresolved. The germline V gene encodes CDR1 SGHTS and CDR2 YDEGEE. V was cut by 5 bases and J by 4 bases, with 12 bases left in between. The CDR3 has 14 residues. CDR3 sequence (DNA): TGTGCCAGCAGGCAATGGCTCTCCACCGGGGAGCTGTTTTTT. It codes for CASRQWLSTGELFF.

A few counts support this clonotype. This may be a read error, as it is one base from a much larger clone. This chain joins TRBV6-5 and TRBJ1-1; TRBD1 agrees at 7 bases. The CDR3 totals 17 residues. With V trimmed by 4 bases and J by 2 bases, 13 bases remained unmatched. Germline CDR1 is MNHEY and CDR2 is SVGAGI. The CDR3 spells CASSSFLDWDSNTEAFF. The CDR3 DNA sequence: TGTGCCAGCAGTTCCTTTTTAGACTGGGACAGCAACACTGAAGCTTTCTTT.

Concerning this clonotype: This could be a read error, since a much larger clone is one nucleotide away. The V and J genes are TRBV12-3 or TRBV12-4 and TRBJ2-6; 9 bases line up with TRBD1. This CDR3 is built from 21 residues. V shed 5 bases, J shed 0 bases, and the junction held 17 bases outside the gene matches. CDR3 nucleotides: TGTGCCAGCAGTCTACGCCCCCTTGGACAGGGGAGGTCCTCTGGGGCCAACGTCCTGACTTTC. Residues: CASSLRPLGQGRSSGANVLTF.